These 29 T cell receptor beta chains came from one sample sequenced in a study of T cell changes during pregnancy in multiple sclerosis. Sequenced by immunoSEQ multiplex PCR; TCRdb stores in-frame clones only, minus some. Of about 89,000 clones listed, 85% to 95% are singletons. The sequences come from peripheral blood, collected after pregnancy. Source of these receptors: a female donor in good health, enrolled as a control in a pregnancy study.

DNA for the CDR3: TGCGCCAGCAGCTTGCCTGTTTTAGCCCAAGGAGGCACCGGGGAGCTGTTTTTT. This gives the protein CASSLPVLAQGGTGELFF. The chain joins TRBV5-1 to TRBJ2-2; a possible D gene is TRBD2 (5 bases). Germline V gives CDR1 SGHRS, CDR2 YFSETQ. The length of the CDR3 is 18 residues. The V end lost 1 base, the J end lost 4 bases, and 20 bases lay between the germline ends. The full variable domain, in which reference TRBV5-1 and TRBJ2-2 provide the parts outside the CDR3, is KAGVTQTPRYLIKTRGQQVTLSCSPISGHRSVSWYQQTPGQGLQFLFEYFSETQRNKGNFPGRFSGRQFSNSRSEMNVSTLELGDSALYLCASSLPVLAQGGTGELFFGEGSRLTVL.

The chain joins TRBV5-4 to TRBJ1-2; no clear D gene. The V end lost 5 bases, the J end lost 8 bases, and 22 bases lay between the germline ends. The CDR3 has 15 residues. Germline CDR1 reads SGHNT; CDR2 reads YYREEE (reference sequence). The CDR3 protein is CASSHQEGPTRGYTF. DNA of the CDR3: TGTGCCAGCAGTCACCAAGAGGGTCCCACTCGGGGCTACACCTTC.

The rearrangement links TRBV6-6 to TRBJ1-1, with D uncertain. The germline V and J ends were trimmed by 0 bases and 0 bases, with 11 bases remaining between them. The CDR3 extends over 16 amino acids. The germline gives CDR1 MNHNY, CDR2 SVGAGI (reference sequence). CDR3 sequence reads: CASSYSIAGMNTEAFF. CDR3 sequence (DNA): TGTGCCAGCAGTTACTCGATCGCGGGGATGAACACTGAAGCTTTCTTT.

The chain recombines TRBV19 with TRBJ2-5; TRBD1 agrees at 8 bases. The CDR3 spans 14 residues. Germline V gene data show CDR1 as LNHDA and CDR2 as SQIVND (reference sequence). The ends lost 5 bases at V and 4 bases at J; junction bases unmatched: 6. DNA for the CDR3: TGTGCCAGTAGTCCCCGGACAGGGAGAGAGACCCAGTACTTC. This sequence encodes CASSPRTGRETQYF.

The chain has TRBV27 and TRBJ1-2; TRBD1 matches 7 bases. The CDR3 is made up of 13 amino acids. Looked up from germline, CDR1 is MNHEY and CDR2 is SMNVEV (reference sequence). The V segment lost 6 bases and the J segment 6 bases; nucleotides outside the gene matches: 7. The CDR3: CASSQTGINGYTF. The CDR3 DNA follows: TGTGCCAGCAGCCAGACAGGGATTAATGGCTACACCTTC.

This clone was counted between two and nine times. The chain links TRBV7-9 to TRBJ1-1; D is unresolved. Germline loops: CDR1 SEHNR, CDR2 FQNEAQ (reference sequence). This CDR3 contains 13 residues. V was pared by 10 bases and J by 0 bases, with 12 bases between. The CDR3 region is CAIELEMNTEAFF. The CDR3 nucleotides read TGTGCCATCGAACTCGAGATGAACACTGAAGCTTTCTTT.

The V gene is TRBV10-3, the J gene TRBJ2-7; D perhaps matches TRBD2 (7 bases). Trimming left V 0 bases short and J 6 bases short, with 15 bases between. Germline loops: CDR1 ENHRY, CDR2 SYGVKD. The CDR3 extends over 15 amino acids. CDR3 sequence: CAISESIGGQSEQYF. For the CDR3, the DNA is TGTGCCATCAGTGAGTCTATCGGGGGGCAATCCGAGCAGTACTTC.

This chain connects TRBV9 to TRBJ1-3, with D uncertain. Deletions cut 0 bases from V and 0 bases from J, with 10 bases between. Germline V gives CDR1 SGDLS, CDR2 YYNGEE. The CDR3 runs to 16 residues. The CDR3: CASSVAGGSSGNTIYF. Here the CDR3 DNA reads TGTGCCAGCAGCGTAGCTGGCGGAAGCTCTGGAAACACCATATATTTT.

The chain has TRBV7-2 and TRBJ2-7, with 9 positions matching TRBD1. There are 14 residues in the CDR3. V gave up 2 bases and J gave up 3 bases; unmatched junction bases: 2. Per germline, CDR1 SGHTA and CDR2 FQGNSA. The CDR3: CASSLLGQGYEQYF. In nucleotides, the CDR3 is TGTGCCAGCAGCTTACTGGGACAGGGCTACGAGCAGTACTTC.

The CDR3 bases are TGTGCCATCAGTGAGCTGGCAGGGAACACTGAAGCTTTCTTT. As protein: CAISELAGNTEAFF. The V and J genes are TRBV10-3 and TRBJ1-1; D is unresolved. Germline V CDR1 and CDR2: ENHRY, SYGVKD. The CDR3 totals 14 residues. V was trimmed by 2 bases and J by 1 base, leaving 8 bases between them.

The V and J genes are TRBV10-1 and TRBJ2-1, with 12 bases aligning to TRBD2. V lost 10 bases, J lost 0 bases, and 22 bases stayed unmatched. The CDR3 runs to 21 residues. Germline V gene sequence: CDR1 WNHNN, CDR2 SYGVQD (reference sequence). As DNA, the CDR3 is TGCGCCAATACAAGATCCCTAGCGGGAGGGCTTAGTTTAGGCTCCTACAATGAGCAGTTCTTC. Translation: CANTRSLAGGLSLGSYNEQFF.

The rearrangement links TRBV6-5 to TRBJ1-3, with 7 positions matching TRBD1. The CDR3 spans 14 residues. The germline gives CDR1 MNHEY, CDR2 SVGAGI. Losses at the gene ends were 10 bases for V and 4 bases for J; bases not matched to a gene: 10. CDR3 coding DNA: TGTGCCACGTCGAGGGGGCGCGTCGGAAACACCATATATTTT. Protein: CATSRGRVGNTIYF.

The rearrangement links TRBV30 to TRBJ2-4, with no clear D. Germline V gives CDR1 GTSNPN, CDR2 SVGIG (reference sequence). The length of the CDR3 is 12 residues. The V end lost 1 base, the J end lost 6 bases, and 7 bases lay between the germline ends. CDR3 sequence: CAWSASGNIQYF. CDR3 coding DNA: TGTGCCTGGAGTGCCTCGGGAAACATTCAGTACTTC. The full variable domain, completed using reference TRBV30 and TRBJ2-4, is SQTIHQWPATLVQPVGSPLSLECTVEGTSNPNLYWYRQAAGRGLQLLFYSVGIGQISSEVPQNLSASRPQDRQFILSSKKLLLSDSGFYLCAWSASGNIQYFGAGTRLSVL.

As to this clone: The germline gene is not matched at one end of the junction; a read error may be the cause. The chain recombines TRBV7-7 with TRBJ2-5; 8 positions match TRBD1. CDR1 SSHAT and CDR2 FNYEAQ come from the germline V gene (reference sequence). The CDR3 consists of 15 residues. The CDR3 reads CASSPRQGMQETQYF. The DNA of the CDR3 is TGTGCTAGCAGCCCCAGACAGGGGATGCAAGAGACCCAGTACTTC.

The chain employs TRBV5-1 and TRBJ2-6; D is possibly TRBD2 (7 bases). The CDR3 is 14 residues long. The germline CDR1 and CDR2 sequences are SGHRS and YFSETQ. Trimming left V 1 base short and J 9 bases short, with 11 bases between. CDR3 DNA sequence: TGCGCCAGCAGCTTGTCGGGGGGCTTCAACGTCCTGACTTTC. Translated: CASSLSGGFNVLTF.

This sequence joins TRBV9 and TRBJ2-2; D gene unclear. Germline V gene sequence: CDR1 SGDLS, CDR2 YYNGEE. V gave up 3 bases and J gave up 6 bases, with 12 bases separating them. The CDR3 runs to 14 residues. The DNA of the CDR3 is TGTGCCAGCAGCGGGAACAGTGCGTCCGGGGAGCTGTTTTTT. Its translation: CASSGNSASGELFF.

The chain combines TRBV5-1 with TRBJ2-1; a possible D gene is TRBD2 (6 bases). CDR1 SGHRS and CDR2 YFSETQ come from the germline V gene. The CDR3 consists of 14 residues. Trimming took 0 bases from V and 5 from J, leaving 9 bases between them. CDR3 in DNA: TGCGCCAGCAGCTTGGTTGAGCGGGACAATGAGCAGTTCTTC. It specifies CASSLVERDNEQFF.

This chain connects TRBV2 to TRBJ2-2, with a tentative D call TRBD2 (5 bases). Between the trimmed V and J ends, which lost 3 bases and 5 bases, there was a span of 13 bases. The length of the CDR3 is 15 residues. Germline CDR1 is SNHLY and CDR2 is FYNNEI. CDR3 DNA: TGTGCCAGCAGTGACCCTATACTAGTTACCGGGGAGCTGTTTTTT. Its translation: CASSDPILVTGELFF.

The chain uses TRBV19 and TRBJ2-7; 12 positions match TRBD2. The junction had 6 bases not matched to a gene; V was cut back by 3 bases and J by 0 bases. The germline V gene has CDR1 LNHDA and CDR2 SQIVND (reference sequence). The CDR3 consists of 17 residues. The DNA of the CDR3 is TGTGCCAGTAGTATTGGACTAGCGGGGAGGTACTCCTACGAGCAGTACTTC. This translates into CASSIGLAGRYSYEQYF.

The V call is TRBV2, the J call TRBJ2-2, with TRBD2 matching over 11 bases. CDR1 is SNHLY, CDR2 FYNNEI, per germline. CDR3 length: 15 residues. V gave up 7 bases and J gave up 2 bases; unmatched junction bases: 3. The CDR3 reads CASTRLAGNTGELFF. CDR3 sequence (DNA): TGTGCCAGCACCCGACTAGCGGGAAACACCGGGGAGCTGTTTTTT. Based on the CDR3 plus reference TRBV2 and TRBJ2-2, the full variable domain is EPEVTQTPSHQVTQMGQEVILRCVPISNHLYFYWYRQILGQKVEFLVSFYNNEISEKSEIFDDQFSVERPDGSNFTLKIRSTKLEDSAMYFCASTRLAGNTGELFFGEGSRLTVL.

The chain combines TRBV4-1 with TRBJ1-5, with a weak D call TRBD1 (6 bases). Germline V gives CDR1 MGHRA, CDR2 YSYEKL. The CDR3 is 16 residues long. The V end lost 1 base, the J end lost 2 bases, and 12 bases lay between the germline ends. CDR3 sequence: CASSQVGGEGNQPQHF. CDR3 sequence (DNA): TGCGCCAGCAGCCAAGTAGGGGGAGAGGGCAATCAGCCCCAGCATTTT.

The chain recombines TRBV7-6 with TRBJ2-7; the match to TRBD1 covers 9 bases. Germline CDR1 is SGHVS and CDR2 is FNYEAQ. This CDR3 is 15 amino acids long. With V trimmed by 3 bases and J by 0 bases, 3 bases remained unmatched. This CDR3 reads CASSLTGGSSYEQYF. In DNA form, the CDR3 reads TGTGCCAGCAGCTTGACAGGGGGTAGCTCCTACGAGCAGTACTTC.

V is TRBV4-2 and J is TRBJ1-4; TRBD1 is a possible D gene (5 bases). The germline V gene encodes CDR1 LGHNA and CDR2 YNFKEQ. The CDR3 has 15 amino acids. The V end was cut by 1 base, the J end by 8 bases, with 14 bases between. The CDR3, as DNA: TGTGCCAGCAGCCAAGTCGCAGGGCTTGGGGAAAAACTGTTTTTT. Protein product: CASSQVAGLGEKLFF.

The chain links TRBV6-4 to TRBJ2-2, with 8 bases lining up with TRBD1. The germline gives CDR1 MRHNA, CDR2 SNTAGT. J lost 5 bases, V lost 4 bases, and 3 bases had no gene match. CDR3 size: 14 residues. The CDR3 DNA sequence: TGTGCCAGCAGTGGGACAGGGAGAACCGGGGAGCTGTTTTTT. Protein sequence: CASSGTGRTGELFF.

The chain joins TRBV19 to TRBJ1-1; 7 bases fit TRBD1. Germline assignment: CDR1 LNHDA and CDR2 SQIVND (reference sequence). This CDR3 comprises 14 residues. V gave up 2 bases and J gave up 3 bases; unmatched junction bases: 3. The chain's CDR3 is CASSIMGTDTEAFF. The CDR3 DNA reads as TGTGCCAGTAGTATAATGGGGACAGACACTGAAGCTTTCTTT.

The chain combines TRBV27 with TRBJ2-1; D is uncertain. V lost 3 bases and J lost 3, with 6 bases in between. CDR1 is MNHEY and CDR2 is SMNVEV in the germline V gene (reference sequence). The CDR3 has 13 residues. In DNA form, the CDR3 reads TGTGCCAGCAGTTTCCCCGGCTACAATGAGCAGTTCTTC. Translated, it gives CASSFPGYNEQFF.

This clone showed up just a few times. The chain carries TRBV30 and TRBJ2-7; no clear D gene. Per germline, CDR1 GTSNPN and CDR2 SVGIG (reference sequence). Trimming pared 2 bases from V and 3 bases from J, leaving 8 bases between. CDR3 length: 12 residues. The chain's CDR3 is CAWSPHGYEQYF. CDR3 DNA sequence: TGTGCCTGGAGTCCCCACGGCTACGAGCAGTACTTC.

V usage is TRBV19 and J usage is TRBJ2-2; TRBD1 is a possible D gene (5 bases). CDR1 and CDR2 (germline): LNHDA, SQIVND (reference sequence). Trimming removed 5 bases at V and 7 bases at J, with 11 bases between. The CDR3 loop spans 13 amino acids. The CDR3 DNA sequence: TGTGCCAGTAGTCCCAGGGTGAACGGGGAGCTGTTTTTT. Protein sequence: CASSPRVNGELFF. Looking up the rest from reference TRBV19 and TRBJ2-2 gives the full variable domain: DGGITQSPKYLFRKEGQNVTLSCEQNLNHDAMYWYRQDPGQGLRLIYYSQIVNDFQKGDIAEGYSVSREKKESFPLTVTSAQKNPTAFYLCASSPRVNGELFFGEGSRLTVL.

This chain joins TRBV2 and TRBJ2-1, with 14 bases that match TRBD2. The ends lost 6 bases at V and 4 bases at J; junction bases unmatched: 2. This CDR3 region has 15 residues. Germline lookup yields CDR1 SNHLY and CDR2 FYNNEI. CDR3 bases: TGTGCCAGCAGCGGGACTAGCGGGAGTTACAATGAGCAGTTCTTC. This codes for CASSGTSGSYNEQFF.